The sequence of this T cell receptor (beta chain) was determined in a study of a mutant IDH1 vaccine in newly diagnosed glioma. Study-wide background: Vaccines began 4-6 weeks after radiotherapy alone, or with temozolomide cycles. The therapy given earlier, which was standard therapy, consisted of radiotherapy, temozolomide, or both, and most of the patients received both.

As to this clone: The antigen is unknown. One end of the junction is discordant with germline, which a read error may explain.

The time point denotes: week 35, safety follow-up. A 20-mer mutant IDH1 peptide at 300 ug was injected subcutaneously with topical imiquimod. Vaccinations, eight in total, occurred in weeks 1, 3, 5, 7, 11, 15, 19, 23. The data were produced by immunoSEQ multiplex PCR, yet TCRdb's version contains in-frame clones alone and is incomplete. The sample records around 32,000 clones, around 84% being singletons. The CDR3 has 16 amino acids. CDR1 is MDHEN, CDR2 SYDVKM, per germline. The chain links TRBV28 to TRBJ1-2; D uncertain. Sample: PBMCs, taken from a glioma patient whose treatment included an IDH1 peptide vaccine. The TCR was taken from a woman aged 18-35 years with glioma. The CDR3 loop is CASSSFSSRKPPPSQF. The CDR3 region has the DNA TGTGCCAGCAGTTCCTTTTCGTCCAGGAAACCTCCACCTTCACAGTTC.